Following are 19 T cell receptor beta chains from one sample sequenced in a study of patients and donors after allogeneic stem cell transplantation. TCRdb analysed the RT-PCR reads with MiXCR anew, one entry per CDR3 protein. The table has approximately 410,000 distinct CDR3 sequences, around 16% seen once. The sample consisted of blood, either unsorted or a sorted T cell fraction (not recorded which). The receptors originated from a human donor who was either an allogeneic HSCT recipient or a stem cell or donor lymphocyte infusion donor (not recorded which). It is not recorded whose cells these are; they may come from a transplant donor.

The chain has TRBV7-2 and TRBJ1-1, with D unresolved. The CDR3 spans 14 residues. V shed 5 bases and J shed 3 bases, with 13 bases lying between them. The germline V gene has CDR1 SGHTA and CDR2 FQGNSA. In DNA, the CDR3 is TGTGCCAGCAGCCTGTACTTGTTGGACACTGAAGCTTTCTTT. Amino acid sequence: CASSLYLLDTEAFF. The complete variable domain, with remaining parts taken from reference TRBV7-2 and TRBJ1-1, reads GAGVSQSPSNKVTEKGKDVELRCDPISGHTALYWYRQSLGQGLEFLIYFQGNSAPDKSGLPSDRFSAERTGGSVSTLTIQRTQQEDSAVYLCASSLYLLDTEAFFGQGTRLTVV.

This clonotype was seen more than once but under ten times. The CDR3 bases are TGTGCCAGCAGTTACTTCCCCGGGAGAAAGGACACCGGGGAGCTGTTTTTT. As protein: CASSYFPGRKDTGELFF. The chain recombines TRBV6-5 with TRBJ2-2; TRBD2 is a possible D gene (6 bases). The V end lost 1 base, the J end lost 3 bases, and 15 bases lay between the germline ends. The CDR3 consists of 17 residues. CDR1 is MNHEY and CDR2 is SVGAGI in the germline V gene.

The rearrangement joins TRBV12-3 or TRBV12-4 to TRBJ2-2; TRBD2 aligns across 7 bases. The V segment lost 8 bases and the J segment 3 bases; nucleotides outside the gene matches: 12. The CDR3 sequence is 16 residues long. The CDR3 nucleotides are TGTGCCAGCCAGTTCTGGGGAGGGGCGGACACCGGGGAGCTGTTTTTT. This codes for CASQFWGGADTGELFF.

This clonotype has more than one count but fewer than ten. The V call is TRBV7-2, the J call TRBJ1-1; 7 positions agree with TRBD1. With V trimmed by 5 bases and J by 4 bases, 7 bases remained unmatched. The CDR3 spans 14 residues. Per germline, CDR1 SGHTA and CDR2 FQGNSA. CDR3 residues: CASSPRGLVTEAFF. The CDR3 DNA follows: TGTGCCAGCAGCCCAAGGGGGCTAGTCACTGAAGCTTTCTTT.

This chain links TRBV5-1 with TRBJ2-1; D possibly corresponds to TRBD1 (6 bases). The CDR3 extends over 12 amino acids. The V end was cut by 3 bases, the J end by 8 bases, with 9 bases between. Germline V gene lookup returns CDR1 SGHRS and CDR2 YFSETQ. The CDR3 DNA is TGCGCCAGCAGCTCCAGGGGAGATGAGCAGTTCTTC. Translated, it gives CASSSRGDEQFF.

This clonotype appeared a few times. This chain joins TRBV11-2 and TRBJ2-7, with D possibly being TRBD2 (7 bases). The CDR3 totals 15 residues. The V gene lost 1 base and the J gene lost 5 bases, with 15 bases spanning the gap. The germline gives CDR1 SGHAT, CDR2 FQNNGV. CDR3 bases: TGTGCCAGCAGCTTAGCGGGGGGCGTTGTGGACGAGCAGTACTTC. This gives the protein CASSLAGGVVDEQYF.

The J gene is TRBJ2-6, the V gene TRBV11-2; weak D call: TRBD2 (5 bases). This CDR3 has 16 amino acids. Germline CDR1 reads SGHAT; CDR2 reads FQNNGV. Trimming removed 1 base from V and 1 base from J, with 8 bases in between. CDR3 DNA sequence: TGTGCCAGCAGCTTAGTCTGGGAGTCTGGGGCCAACGTCCTGACTTTC. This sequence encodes CASSLVWESGANVLTF.

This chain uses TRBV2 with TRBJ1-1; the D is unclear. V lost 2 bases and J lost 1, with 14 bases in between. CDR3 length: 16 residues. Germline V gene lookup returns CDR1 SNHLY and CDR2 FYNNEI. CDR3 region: CASSEWETAENTEAFF. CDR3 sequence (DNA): TGTGCCAGCAGTGAATGGGAAACCGCCGAGAACACTGAAGCTTTCTTT.

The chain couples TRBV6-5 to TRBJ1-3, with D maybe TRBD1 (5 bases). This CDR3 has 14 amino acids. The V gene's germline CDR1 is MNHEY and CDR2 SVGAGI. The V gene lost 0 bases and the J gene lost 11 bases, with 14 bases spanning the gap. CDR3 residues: CASSYSGPQMAIYF. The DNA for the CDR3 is TGTGCCAGCAGTTACTCGGGGCCTCAGATGGCCATATATTTT.

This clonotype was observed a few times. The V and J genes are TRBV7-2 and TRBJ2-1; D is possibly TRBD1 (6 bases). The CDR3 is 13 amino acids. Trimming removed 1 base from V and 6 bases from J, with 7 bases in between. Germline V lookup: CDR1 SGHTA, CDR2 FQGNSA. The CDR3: CASSLEGGNEQFF. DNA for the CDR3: TGTGCCAGCAGCTTAGAAGGGGGCAATGAGCAGTTCTTC.

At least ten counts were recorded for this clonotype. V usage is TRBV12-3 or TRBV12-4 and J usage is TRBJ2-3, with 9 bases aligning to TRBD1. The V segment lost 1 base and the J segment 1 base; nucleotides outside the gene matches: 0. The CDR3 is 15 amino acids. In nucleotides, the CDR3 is TGTGCCAGCAGTTTAGGGGACAGGGGCACAGATACGCAGTATTTT. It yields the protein CASSLGDRGTDTQYF.

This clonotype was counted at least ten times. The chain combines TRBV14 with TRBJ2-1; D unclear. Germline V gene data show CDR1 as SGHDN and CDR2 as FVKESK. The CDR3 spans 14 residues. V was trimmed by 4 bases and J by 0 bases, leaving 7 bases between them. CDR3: CASSPQGSYNEQFF. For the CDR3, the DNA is TGTGCCAGCAGCCCCCAAGGCTCCTACAATGAGCAGTTCTTC. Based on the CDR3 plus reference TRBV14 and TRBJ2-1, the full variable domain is EAGVTQFPSHSVIEKGQTVTLRCDPISGHDNLYWYRRVMGKEIKFLLHFVKESKQDESGMPNNRFLAERTGGTYSTLKVQPAELEDSGVYFCASSPQGSYNEQFFGPGTRLTVL.

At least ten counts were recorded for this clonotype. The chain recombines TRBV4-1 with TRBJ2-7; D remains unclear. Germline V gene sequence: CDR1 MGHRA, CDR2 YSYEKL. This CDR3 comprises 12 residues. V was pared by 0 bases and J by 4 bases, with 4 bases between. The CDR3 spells CASSQDYYEQYF. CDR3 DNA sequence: TGCGCCAGCAGCCAAGATTATTACGAGCAGTACTTC.

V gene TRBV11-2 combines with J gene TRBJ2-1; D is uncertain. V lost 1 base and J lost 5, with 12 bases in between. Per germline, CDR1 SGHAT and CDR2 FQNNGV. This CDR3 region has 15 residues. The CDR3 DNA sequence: TGTGCCAGCAGCTTAGGCCCACACATAAACAATGAGCAGTTCTTC. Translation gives CASSLGPHINNEQFF.

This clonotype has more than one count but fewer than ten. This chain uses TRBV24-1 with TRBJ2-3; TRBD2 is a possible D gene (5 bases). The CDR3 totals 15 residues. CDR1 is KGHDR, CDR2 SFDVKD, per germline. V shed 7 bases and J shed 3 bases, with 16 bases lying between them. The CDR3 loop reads CATSQAAPATDTQYF. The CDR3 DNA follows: TGTGCCACCAGCCAAGCGGCCCCGGCGACAGATACGCAGTATTTT.

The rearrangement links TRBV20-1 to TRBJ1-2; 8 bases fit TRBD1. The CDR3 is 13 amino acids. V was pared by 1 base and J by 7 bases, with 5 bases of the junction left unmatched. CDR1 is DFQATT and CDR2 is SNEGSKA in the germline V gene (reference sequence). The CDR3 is CSARVSGGRGYTF. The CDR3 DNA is TGCAGTGCTAGAGTCTCAGGGGGCCGTGGCTACACCTTC.

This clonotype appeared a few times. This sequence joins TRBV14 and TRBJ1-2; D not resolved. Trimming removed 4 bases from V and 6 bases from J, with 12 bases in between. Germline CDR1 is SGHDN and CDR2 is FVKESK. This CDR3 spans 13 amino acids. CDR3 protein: CASSPTRLDGYTF. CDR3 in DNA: TGTGCCAGCAGCCCGACTAGGTTGGATGGCTACACCTTC.

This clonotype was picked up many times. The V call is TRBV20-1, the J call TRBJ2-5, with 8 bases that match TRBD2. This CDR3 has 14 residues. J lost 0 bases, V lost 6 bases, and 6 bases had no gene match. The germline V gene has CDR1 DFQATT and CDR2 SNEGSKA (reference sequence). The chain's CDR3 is CSAPAGGNQETQYF. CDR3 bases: TGCAGTGCCCCTGCGGGGGGCAACCAAGAGACCCAGTACTTC.

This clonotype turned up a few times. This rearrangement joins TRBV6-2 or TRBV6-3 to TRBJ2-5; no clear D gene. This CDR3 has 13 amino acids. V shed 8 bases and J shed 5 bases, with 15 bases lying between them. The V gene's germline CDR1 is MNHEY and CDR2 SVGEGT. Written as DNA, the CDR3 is TGTGCCAGCGGAGACCCGCGGTTCGAGACCCAGTACTTC. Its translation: CASGDPRFETQYF.